This TCR beta chain was documented in a study of tumor-infiltrating lymphocytes in primary liver carcinoma. Overall study context: Subjects presented with primary liver carcinoma managed by surgical resection. The patient population consisted of men and women between 30 and 69 years of age. Study-wide points: Tumor region pairs shared more overlap than did tumor-adjacent and tumor-blood pairs. Tumors had a top-250-clone fraction that was significantly higher than blood (p = 0.039).

A note on this clonotype: Its antigen is unknown. One end of the junction is discordant with germline, which a read error may explain.

CDR1 and CDR2 from the germline V gene are MNHEY and SVGAGI. The CDR3 runs 14 residues. Total RNA (approximately 450 ng) served as template for TCR beta cDNA synthesis primed by a constant-region primer. Three nested multiplex PCR rounds of slightly modified ARM-PCR generated TCR beta libraries. TRBV1-TRBV30 forward primers paired with a C-beta reverse primer drove the first two PCR rounds, roughly 10 cycles each. MiXCR was run by TCRdb on the multiplex PCR reads, yielding one entry per CDR3 protein. The data hold almost 200,000 distinct CDR3 sequences, with about 65% observed a single time. The blood RNA (from unsorted whole blood) was obtained, and germline DNA was also extracted.

Sequencing was carried out using peripheral blood. The TCR comes from a woman in her sixties with primary liver carcinoma and hepatitis B virus infection. This sequence joins TRBV6-5 and TRBJ2-3; maybe TRBD2 (5 bases). The CDR3 DNA sequence: TGTGTCAGCATCACATCATCGGGGTCAGATACGCAGTATTTT. Translation: CVSITSSGSDTQYF.